These 8 T cell receptor beta chains were all obtained from the same sample, sequenced in a study of T cells of healthy individuals (dated by TCRdb to 2017 to 2018). The method behind the library was 5' RACE. Sequencer: Illumina MiSeq. The raw public data were reprocessed by TCRdb itself: fastp quality trimming at Q25, MiXCR clonotype calling, in-frame beta chains only. Each CDR3 protein appears once, grouped with its most common genes and DNA. This sample gives 85,000 to 100,000 distinct CDR3 sequences in total; 17% of them show up just once. The ten largest clones take up about 6% of the sample. The receptors stem from a human donor in good health.

This clonotype was recorded a few times. CDR3 amino acids: CASSHPGTRNNEQFF. CDR3 coding DNA: TGTGCCAGCAGCCATCCCGGGACTCGAAACAATGAGCAGTTCTTC. The chain joins TRBV4-2 to TRBJ2-1; TRBD2 might be the D (6 bases). The CDR3 contains 15 residues. The germline CDR1 and CDR2 sequences are LGHNA and YNFKEQ. V gave up 3 bases and J gave up 5 bases, with 14 bases separating them.

This sequence joins TRBV15 and TRBJ1-6, with TRBD1 identical over 10 bases. Germline V gene sequence: CDR1 LNHNV, CDR2 YYDKDF (reference sequence). V trimming: 1 base; J trimming: 7 bases; junction bases outside the gene matches: 1. The CDR3 covers 15 residues. The CDR3 protein is CATSRVGQGNSPLHF. Here the CDR3 DNA reads TGTGCCACCAGCAGAGTGGGACAGGGGAATTCACCCCTCCACTTT.

This clonotype was seen only a few times. The chain uses TRBV28 and TRBJ1-1; D gene ambiguous. The V gene's germline CDR1 is MDHEN and CDR2 SYDVKM. The CDR3 has 12 residues. The ends were cut back, 5 bases at V and 8 bases at J, with 12 bases in the middle. CDR3 in amino acids: CASSLPGWEAFF. In nucleotides, the CDR3 is TGTGCCAGCAGTCTCCCGGGTTGGGAAGCTTTCTTT.

In its sample, this clonotype was seen a few times. The chain recombines TRBV6-5 with TRBJ1-4; D uncertain. V was shortened by 2 bases and J by 0 bases, with 4 bases between the two germline ends. The CDR3 has 14 residues. The V gene's germline CDR1 is MNHEY and CDR2 SVGAGI. The CDR3 DNA follows: TGTGCCAGCAGTTACAGGGCAACTAATGAAAAACTGTTTTTT. Translating it yields CASSYRATNEKLFF.

This clonotype has at least ten counts. The genes are TRBV19 and TRBJ2-3; 8 bases are a match to TRBD1. The CDR3 contains 14 residues. Germline CDR1 LNHDA, CDR2 SQIVND (reference sequence). V shed 5 bases and J 3 bases; nucleotides not matched to a gene: 4. The CDR3 spells CASSLRQGTDTQYF. In nucleotides, the CDR3 is TGTGCCAGTAGTCTCCGACAGGGGACAGATACGCAGTATTTT.

The chain carries TRBV4-3 and TRBJ1-5; D possibly corresponds to TRBD1 (5 bases). The CDR3 has 13 residues. The germline V gene encodes CDR1 LGHNA and CDR2 YSLEER. V was clipped by 4 bases and J by 7 bases, with 11 bases between them. The CDR3 DNA is TGCGCCAGCAGCCTAGGGGTGCGCCAGCCCCAGCATTTT. Its translation: CASSLGVRQPQHF.

This clonotype showed up just a few times. The CDR3 here is CASGRGGYNEQFF. CDR3 nucleotide sequence: TGTGCCAGCGGCAGGGGGGGGTACAATGAGCAGTTCTTC. The V gene is TRBV2, the J gene TRBJ2-1, with D perhaps being TRBD1 or TRBD2 (7 bases each). The CDR3 covers 13 residues. The germline V gene has CDR1 SNHLY and CDR2 FYNNEI. Deletions cut 8 bases from V and 4 bases from J, with 12 bases between.

Concerning this clonotype itself: Lacking the conserved final phenylalanine or tryptophan, this CDR3 likely reflects a read error. This rearrangement joins TRBV5-6 to TRBJ2-1, with 10 bases aligning to TRBD1. J lost 7 bases, V lost 4 bases, and 11 bases had no gene match. The CDR3 has 16 amino acids. Germline V lookup: CDR1 SGHDT, CDR2 YYEEEE. The CDR3 coding sequence is TGTGCCAGCAGCACTGTGACAGGGGGCGCTTTTAATGAGCAGTTCTTA. Translation gives CASSTVTGGAFNEQFL.